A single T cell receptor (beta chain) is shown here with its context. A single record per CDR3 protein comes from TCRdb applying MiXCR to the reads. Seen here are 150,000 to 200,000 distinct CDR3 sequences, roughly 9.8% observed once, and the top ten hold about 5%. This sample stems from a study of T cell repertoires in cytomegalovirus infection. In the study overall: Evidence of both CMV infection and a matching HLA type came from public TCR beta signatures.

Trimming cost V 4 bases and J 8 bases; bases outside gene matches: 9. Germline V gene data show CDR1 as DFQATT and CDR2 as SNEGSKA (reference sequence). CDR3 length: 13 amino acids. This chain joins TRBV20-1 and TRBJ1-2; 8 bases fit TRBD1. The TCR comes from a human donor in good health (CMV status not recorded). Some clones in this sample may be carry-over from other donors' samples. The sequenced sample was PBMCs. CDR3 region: CSATPDRVGGYTF. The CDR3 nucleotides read TGCAGTGCTACCCCGGACAGGGTTGGCGGCTACACCTTC.